The clone carrying this TCR beta chain was found a few times. The germline V gene has CDR1 LNHDA and CDR2 SQIVND (reference sequence). This CDR3 contains 16 residues. V shed 7 bases and J 5 bases; nucleotides not matched to a gene: 13. This sample stems from a study of beta chain features in type 1 diabetes. All of the isolated RNA was reverse transcribed, so expressed TCRB transcripts were sequenced. Profiling relied on immunoSEQ multiplex PCR, and the TCRdb table lists in-frame clones only, not all of them. This repertoire shows over 120,000 clones, about 9.2% found once; its top ten account for about 0.61%.

Sample: central memory CD4+ T cells from blood. The receptor comes from a young man in good health. This chain joins TRBV19 and TRBJ1-4; 7 positions agree with TRBD1. The CDR3 sequence is CASTGKQGRMNEKLFF. The CDR3, as DNA: TGTGCCAGTACCGGTAAACAGGGGCGGATGAATGAAAAACTGTTTTTT. Full variable domain (missing parts from reference TRBV19 and TRBJ1-4): DGGITQSPKYLFRKEGQNVTLSCEQNLNHDAMYWYRQDPGQGLRLIYYSQIVNDFQKGDIAEGYSVSREKKESFPLTVTSAQKNPTAFYLCASTGKQGRMNEKLFFGSGTQLSVL.